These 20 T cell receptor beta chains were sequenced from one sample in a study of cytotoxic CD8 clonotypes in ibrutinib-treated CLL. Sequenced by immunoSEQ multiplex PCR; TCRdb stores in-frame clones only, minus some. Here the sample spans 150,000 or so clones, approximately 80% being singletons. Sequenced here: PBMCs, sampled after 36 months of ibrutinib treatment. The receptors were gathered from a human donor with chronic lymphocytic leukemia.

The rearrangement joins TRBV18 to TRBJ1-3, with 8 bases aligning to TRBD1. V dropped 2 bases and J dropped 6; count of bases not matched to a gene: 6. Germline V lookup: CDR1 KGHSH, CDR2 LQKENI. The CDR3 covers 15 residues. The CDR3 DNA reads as TGTGCCAGCTCACCATCGACAGGGGTTGTAAACACCATATATTTT. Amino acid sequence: CASSPSTGVVNTIYF. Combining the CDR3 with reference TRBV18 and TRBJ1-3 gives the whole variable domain NAGVMQNPRHLVRRRGQEARLRCSPMKGHSHVYWYRQLPEEGLKFMVYLQKENIIDESGMPKERFSAEFPKEGPSILRIQQVVRGDSAAYFCASSPSTGVVNTIYFGEGSWLTVV.

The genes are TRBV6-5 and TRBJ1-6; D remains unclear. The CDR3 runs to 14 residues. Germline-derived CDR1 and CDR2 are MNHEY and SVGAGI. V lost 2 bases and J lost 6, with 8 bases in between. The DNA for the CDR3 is TGTGCCAGCAGTTACCCCGGGGTTAATTCACCCCTCCACTTT. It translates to CASSYPGVNSPLHF.

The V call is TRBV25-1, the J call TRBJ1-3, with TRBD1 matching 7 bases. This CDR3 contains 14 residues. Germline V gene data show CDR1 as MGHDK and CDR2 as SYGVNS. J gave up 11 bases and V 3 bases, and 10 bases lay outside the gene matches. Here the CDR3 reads CASSDSSTGQAIYF. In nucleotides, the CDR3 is TGTGCCAGCAGTGACTCCTCGACAGGGCAGGCCATATATTTT.

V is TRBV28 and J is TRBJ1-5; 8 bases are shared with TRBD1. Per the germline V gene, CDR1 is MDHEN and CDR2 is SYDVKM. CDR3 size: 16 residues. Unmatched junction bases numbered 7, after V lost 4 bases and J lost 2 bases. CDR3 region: CASSSNRGEGNQPQHF. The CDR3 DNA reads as TGTGCCAGCAGTTCGAACAGGGGGGAAGGCAATCAGCCCCAGCATTTT. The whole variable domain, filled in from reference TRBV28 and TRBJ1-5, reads DVKVTQSSRYLVKRTGEKVFLECVQDMDHENMFWYRQDPGLGLRLIYFSYDVKMKEKGDIPEGYSVSREKKERFSLILESASTNQTSMYLCASSSNRGEGNQPQHFGDGTRLSIL.

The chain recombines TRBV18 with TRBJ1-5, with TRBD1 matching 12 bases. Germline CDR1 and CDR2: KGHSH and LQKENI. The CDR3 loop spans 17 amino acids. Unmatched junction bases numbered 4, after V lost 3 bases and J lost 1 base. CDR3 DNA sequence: TGTGCCAGCTCACCGGGACAGGGGGCAGACAGCAATCAGCCCCAGCATTTT. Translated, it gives CASSPGQGADSNQPQHF. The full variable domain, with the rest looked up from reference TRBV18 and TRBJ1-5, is NAGVMQNPRHLVRRRGQEARLRCSPMKGHSHVYWYRQLPEEGLKFMVYLQKENIIDESGMPKERFSAEFPKEGPSILRIQQVVRGDSAAYFCASSPGQGADSNQPQHFGDGTRLSIL.

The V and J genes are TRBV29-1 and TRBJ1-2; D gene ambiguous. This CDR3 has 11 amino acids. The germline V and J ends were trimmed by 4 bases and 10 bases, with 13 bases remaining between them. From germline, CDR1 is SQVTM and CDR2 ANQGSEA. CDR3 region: CSVGGGRDYTF. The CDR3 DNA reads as TGCAGCGTTGGTGGAGGGAGAGACTACACCTTC.

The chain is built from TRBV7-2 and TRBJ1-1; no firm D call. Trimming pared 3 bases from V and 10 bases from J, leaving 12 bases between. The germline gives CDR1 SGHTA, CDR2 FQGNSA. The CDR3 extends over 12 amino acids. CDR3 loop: CASSLVAFVAFF. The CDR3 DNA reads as TGTGCCAGCAGCTTGGTGGCGTTTGTAGCTTTCTTT.

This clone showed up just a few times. CDR3 in amino acids: CASSDTVSNQPQHF. Written as DNA, the CDR3 is TGTGCCAGCAGTGATACAGTAAGCAATCAGCCCCAGCATTTT. The rearrangement uses TRBV2 and TRBJ1-5, with D unclear. The germline V and J ends were trimmed by 3 bases and 1 base, with 7 bases remaining between them. The CDR3 length is 14 residues. CDR1 and CDR2 (germline): SNHLY, FYNNEI.

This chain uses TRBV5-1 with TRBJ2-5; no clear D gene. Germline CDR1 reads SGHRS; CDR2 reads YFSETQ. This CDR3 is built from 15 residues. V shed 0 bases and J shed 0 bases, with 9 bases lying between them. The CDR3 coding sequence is TGCGCCAGCAGCTTGGTTAGGGTATACCAAGAGACCCAGTACTTC. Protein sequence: CASSLVRVYQETQYF.

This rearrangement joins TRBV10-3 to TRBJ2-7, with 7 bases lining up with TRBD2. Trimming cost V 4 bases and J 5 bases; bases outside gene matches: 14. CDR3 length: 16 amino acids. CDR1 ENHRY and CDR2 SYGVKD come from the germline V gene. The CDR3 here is CAISASSGPLRDEQYF. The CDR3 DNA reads TGTGCCATCAGTGCGAGTAGCGGGCCCTTGCGAGACGAGCAGTACTTC.

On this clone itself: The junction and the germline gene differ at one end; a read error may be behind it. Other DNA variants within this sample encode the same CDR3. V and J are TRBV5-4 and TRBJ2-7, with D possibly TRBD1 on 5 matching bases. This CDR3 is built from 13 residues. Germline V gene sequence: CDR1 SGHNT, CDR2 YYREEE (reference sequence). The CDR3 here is CASSPTDSYEQYF. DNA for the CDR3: TGCGCCAGCAGCCCGACAGATTCCTACGAGCAGTACTTC.

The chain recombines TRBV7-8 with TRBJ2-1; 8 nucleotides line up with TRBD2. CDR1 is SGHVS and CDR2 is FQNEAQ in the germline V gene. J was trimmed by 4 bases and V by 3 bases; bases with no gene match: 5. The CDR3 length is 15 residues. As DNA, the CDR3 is TGTGCCAGCAGCTTTCTAGCGGGCCAATACAATGAGCAGTTCTTC. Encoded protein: CASSFLAGQYNEQFF.

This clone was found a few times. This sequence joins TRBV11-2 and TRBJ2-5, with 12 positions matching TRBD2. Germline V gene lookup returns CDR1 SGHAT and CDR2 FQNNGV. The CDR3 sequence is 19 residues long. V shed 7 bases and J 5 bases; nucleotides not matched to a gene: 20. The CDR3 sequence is CASNRQGGGLAGPGETQYF. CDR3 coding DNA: TGTGCCAGCAACCGACAGGGGGGAGGACTAGCGGGGCCTGGCGAGACCCAGTACTTC.

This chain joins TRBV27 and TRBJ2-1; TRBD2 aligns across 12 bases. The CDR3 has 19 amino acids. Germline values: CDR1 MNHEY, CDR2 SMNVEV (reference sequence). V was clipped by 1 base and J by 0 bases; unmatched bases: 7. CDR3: CASSLLGLAGKTSYNEQFF. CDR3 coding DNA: TGTGCCAGCAGTTTATTAGGACTAGCGGGAAAGACCTCCTACAATGAGCAGTTCTTC.

As DNA, the CDR3 is TGTGCCAGCAGTTCTCTAGGGCTAGGCACTGAAGCTTTCTTT. It translates to CASSSLGLGTEAFF. V and J are TRBV6-5 and TRBJ1-1; the D is unclear. CDR1 and CDR2 (germline): MNHEY, SVGAGI. The ends were cut back, 4 bases at V and 4 bases at J, with 13 bases in the middle. The CDR3 has 14 residues.

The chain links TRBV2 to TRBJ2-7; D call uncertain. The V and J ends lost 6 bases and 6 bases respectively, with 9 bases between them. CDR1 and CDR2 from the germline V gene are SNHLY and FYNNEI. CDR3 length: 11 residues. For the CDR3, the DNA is TGTGCCAGCAGGGGATTCTCCGAGCAGTACTTC. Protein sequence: CASRGFSEQYF.

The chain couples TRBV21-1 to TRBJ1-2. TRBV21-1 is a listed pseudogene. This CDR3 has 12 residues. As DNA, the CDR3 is TGTGCCAGCAGCAGAACTAACTATGGCTACACCTTC. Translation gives CASSRTNYGYTF.

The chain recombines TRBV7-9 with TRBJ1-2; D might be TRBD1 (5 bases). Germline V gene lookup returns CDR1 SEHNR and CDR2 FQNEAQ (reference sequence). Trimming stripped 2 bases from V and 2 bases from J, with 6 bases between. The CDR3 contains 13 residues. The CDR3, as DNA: TGTGCCAGCAGCTTAAGGGACAACTATGGCTACACCTTC. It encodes CASSLRDNYGYTF.

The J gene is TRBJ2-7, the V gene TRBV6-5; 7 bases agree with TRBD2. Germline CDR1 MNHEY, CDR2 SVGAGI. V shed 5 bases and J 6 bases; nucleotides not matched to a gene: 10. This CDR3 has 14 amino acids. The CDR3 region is CASSRALGRVEQYF. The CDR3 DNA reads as TGTGCCAGCAGTCGCGCGCTGGGGAGGGTCGAGCAGTACTTC.

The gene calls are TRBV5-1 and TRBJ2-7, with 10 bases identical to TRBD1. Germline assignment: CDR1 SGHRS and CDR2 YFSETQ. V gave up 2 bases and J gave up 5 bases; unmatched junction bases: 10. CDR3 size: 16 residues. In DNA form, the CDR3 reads TGCGCCAGCAGCTTTAACACCGGGACAGGGGTCCACGAGCAGTACTTC. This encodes CASSFNTGTGVHEQYF.